Following are 31 T cell receptor beta chains from one sample sequenced in a study of OX40 agonist ivuxolimab in advanced cancers. Measured with immunoSEQ multiplex PCR; TCRdb has only the in-frame clones, and not every one. The profile covers tens of thousands of clones, with roughly 90% appearing a single time and 10% to 15% taken by the ten largest. This specimen was CD4+ or CD8+ T cells sorted from blood, taken in a trial of the OX40 agonist ivuxolimab. The receptors come from an adult with an advanced solid tumor such as melanoma, head and neck, liver or kidney cancer.

For the CDR3, the DNA is TGCGCCAGCAGCGTACTAGCGGGGGTAGGGACCGGGGAGCTGTTTTTT. It encodes CASSVLAGVGTGELFF. The J gene is TRBJ2-2, the V gene TRBV4-1; TRBD2 matches 11 bases. Trimming removed 5 bases from V and 5 bases from J; junction bases left unmatched: 7. Germline-derived CDR1 and CDR2 are MGHRA and YSYEKL. This CDR3 is 16 amino acids long.

The V and J genes are TRBV7-2 and TRBJ2-3, with D perhaps matching TRBD2 (6 bases). With 3 bases removed from V and 3 bases from J, the gap between germline ends came to 19 bases. Germline V gene data show CDR1 as SGHTA and CDR2 as FQGNSA. This CDR3 has 17 residues. In DNA, the CDR3 is TGTGCCAGCAGCTTTGAATTTCCCGGGAGACTGACAGATACGCAGTATTTT. It is translated as CASSFEFPGRLTDTQYF.

The chain carries TRBV6-5 and TRBJ1-3; D possibly corresponds to TRBD1 (6 bases). CDR3 length equals 15 residues. V dropped 4 bases and J dropped 1 base, with 11 bases sitting between them. Per the germline V gene, CDR1 is MNHEY and CDR2 is SVGAGI. The CDR3 DNA reads TGTGCCAGCAGTTCCATAGGGGGGTCTGGAAACACCATATATTTT. It translates to CASSSIGGSGNTIYF.

The CDR3 region is CASSLSGFSYEQYF. The CDR3 nucleotides are TGTGCCAGCAGCCTATCCGGGTTTTCCTACGAGCAGTACTTC. The J gene is TRBJ2-7, the V gene TRBV7-2, with no clear D. The CDR3 totals 14 residues. Germline CDR1 reads SGHTA; CDR2 reads FQGNSA. V gave up 5 bases and J gave up 1 base, with 12 bases separating them. Looking up the rest from reference TRBV7-2 and TRBJ2-7 gives the full variable domain: GAGVSQSPSNKVTEKGKDVELRCDPISGHTALYWYRQSLGQGLEFLIYFQGNSAPDKSGLPSDRFSAERTGGSVSTLTIQRTQQEDSAVYLCASSLSGFSYEQYFGPGTRLTVT.

The rearrangement uses TRBV5-8 and TRBJ2-2; D not resolved. Germline assignment: CDR1 SGHTS and CDR2 YDEGEE. The CDR3 loop spans 12 amino acids. Trimming took off 1 base at V and 7 bases at J, with 5 bases between the two ends. CDR3 loop: CASSLTVGELFF. The CDR3 DNA reads as TGTGCCAGCAGCTTGACGGTCGGGGAGCTGTTTTTT. The entire variable domain, with the rest obtained from reference TRBV5-8 and TRBJ2-2, is as follows: EAGVTQSPTHLIKTRGQQATLRCSPISGHTSVYWYQQALGLGLQFLLWYDEGEERNRGNFPPRFSGRQFPNYSSELNVNALELEDSALYLCASSLTVGELFFGEGSRLTVL.

The rearrangement joins TRBV7-9 to TRBJ1-5; 10 positions agree with TRBD1. V lost 5 bases and J lost 4; bases outside the gene matches: 5. Germline assignment: CDR1 SEHNR and CDR2 FQNEAQ (reference sequence). The CDR3 consists of 15 residues. The chain's CDR3 is CASSRSDRGNQPQHF. CDR3 nucleotide sequence: TGTGCCAGCAGCCGATCGGACAGGGGGAATCAGCCCCAGCATTTT.

The chain recombines TRBV30 with TRBJ1-1; no definite D call. This CDR3 is 14 amino acids long. CDR1 and CDR2 from the germline V gene are GTSNPN and SVGIG (reference sequence). Trimming removed 0 bases from V and 1 base from J, with 9 bases in between. The CDR3 DNA follows: TGTGCCTGGAGTGTACGGTGGGAGAACACTGAAGCTTTCTTT. Translating it yields CAWSVRWENTEAFF.

The chain employs TRBV6-5 and TRBJ1-2; D might be TRBD1 (5 bases). This CDR3 region has 14 residues. Deletions cut 10 bases from V and 0 bases from J, with 15 bases between. CDR1 is MNHEY and CDR2 is SVGAGI in the germline V gene. CDR3 DNA: TGTGCCACGGGATTGGGGCGATCTAACTATGGCTACACCTTC. It specifies CATGLGRSNYGYTF.

The chain links TRBV19 to TRBJ1-2; tentative D call: TRBD1 (6 bases). V shed 7 bases and J shed 5 bases, with 17 bases lying between them. The CDR3 length is 14 residues. The germline V gene encodes CDR1 LNHDA and CDR2 SQIVND (reference sequence). The CDR3 DNA reads as TGTGCCAGTACCCCTTACGGGGGCGGGTATGGCTACACCTTC. Amino acid sequence: CASTPYGGGYGYTF.

This clone was seen a few times. This chain joins TRBV11-2 and TRBJ1-1; D call uncertain. The CDR3 spans 15 residues. CDR1 is SGHAT, CDR2 FQNNGV, per germline. V was trimmed by 4 bases and J by 1 base, leaving 13 bases between them. The CDR3 nucleotides read TGTGCCAGCAGCTCGAGGACCGGATGGAACACTGAAGCTTTCTTT. Amino acids: CASSSRTGWNTEAFF.

This chain connects TRBV9 to TRBJ2-5; D is possibly TRBD1 or TRBD2 (5 bases each). This CDR3 comprises 14 residues. CDR1 is SGDLS and CDR2 is YYNGEE in the germline V gene. The ends were cut back, 3 bases at V and 5 bases at J, with 14 bases in the middle. The CDR3 loop reads CASSDSRDGETQYF. In DNA form, the CDR3 reads TGTGCCAGCAGCGATAGCAGGGACGGGGAGACCCAGTACTTC. Together with reference TRBV9 and TRBJ2-5, the CDR3 gives the full variable domain: DSGVTQTPKHLITATGQRVTLRCSPRSGDLSVYWYQQSLDQGLQFLIQYYNGEERAKGNILERFSAQQFPDLHSELNLSSLELGDSALYFCASSDSRDGETQYFGPGTRLLVL.

V gene TRBV5-6 combines with J gene TRBJ1-5; the D gene is possibly TRBD1 (5 bases). From germline, CDR1 is SGHDT and CDR2 YYEEEE. V was pared by 3 bases and J by 2 bases, with 6 bases between. CDR3 size: 13 residues. Written as DNA, the CDR3 is TGTGCCAGCAGCTGGGGGGGCAATCAGCCCCAGCATTTT. It is translated as CASSWGGNQPQHF. Drawing the rest from reference TRBV5-6 and TRBJ1-5, the complete variable domain is DAGVTQSPTHLIKTRGQQVTLRCSPKSGHDTVSWYQQALGQGPQFIFQYYEEEERQRGNFPDRFSGHQFPNYSSELNVNALLLGDSALYLCASSWGGNQPQHFGDGTRLSIL.

The chain carries TRBV7-6 and TRBJ1-1; 9 bases align to TRBD1. The CDR3 has 15 residues. V was pared by 5 bases and J by 4 bases, with 8 bases of the junction left unmatched. The germline gives CDR1 SGHVS, CDR2 FNYEAQ. The CDR3 DNA follows: TGTGCCAGCAGCCCCGGACAGGGGTTGGGCACTGAAGCTTTCTTT. It specifies CASSPGQGLGTEAFF. Based on the CDR3 plus reference TRBV7-6 and TRBJ1-1, the full variable domain is GAGVSQSPRYKVTKRGQDVALRCDPISGHVSLYWYRQALGQGPEFLTYFNYEAQQDKSGLPNDRFSAERPEGSISTLTIQRTEQRDSAMYRCASSPGQGLGTEAFFGQGTRLTVV.

The gene calls are TRBV11-2 and TRBJ2-2; 10 bases are a match to TRBD2. CDR1 and CDR2 (germline): SGHAT, FQNNGV. The J segment lost 1 base and the V segment lost 4 bases, leaving 9 bases of the junction unmatched. The CDR3 has 18 amino acids. The CDR3 sequence is CASSSPTSGVENTGELFF. CDR3 coding DNA: TGTGCCAGCAGCTCGCCCACTAGCGGGGTAGAGAACACCGGGGAGCTGTTTTTT.

The genes are TRBV27 and TRBJ2-3; tentative D call: TRBD2 (6 bases). V was clipped by 0 bases and J by 11 bases, with 12 bases between them. The germline gives CDR1 MNHEY, CDR2 SMNVEV (reference sequence). This CDR3 is 13 amino acids long. The chain's CDR3 is CASSLSGLRGQYF. CDR3 bases: TGTGCCAGCAGTTTATCGGGACTTCGTGGGCAGTATTTT.

The V gene is TRBV9, the J gene TRBJ1-4; D call uncertain. There are 16 residues in the CDR3. The ends were cut back, 0 bases at V and 1 base at J, with 10 bases in the middle. Germline-derived CDR1 and CDR2 are SGDLS and YYNGEE. The CDR3 loop reads CASSVGRAITNEKLFF. CDR3 nucleotide sequence: TGTGCCAGCAGCGTAGGACGGGCGATAACTAATGAAAAACTGTTTTTT. Using reference TRBV9 and TRBJ1-4 for the parts outside the CDR3, the full variable domain is DSGVTQTPKHLITATGQRVTLRCSPRSGDLSVYWYQQSLDQGLQFLIQYYNGEERAKGNILERFSAQQFPDLHSELNLSSLELGDSALYFCASSVGRAITNEKLFFGSGTQLSVL.

The chain combines TRBV4-1 with TRBJ2-2; possibly TRBD1 for D (6 bases). Trimming removed 0 bases at V and 7 bases at J, with 15 bases between. CDR3 length: 16 residues. Germline values: CDR1 MGHRA, CDR2 YSYEKL. CDR3 nucleotide sequence: TGCGCCAGCAGCCAAGATCCCCTCCAAGGGGGCGGGGAGCTGTTTTTT. It yields the protein CASSQDPLQGGGELFF.

The CDR3 sequence is CASSSGPNQPQHF. DNA for the CDR3: TGTGCCAGCAGTTCTGGACCCAATCAGCCCCAGCATTTT. The chain combines TRBV6-5 with TRBJ1-5; D gene unclear. V lost 4 bases to trimming and J lost 3 bases, with 7 bases between them. The CDR3 contains 13 residues. The germline CDR1 and CDR2 sequences are MNHEY and SVGAGI.

The chain couples TRBV20-1 to TRBJ2-7; unclear D gene. Germline assignment: CDR1 DFQATT and CDR2 SNEGSKA (reference sequence). CDR3 length: 11 amino acids. Trimming took 0 bases from V and 7 from J, leaving 7 bases between them. The CDR3 bases are TGCAGTGCTAGAGATGGATGGGAGCAGTACTTC. It yields the protein CSARDGWEQYF.

The CDR3 bases are TGCGCCAGCAGCCCTGATCCCCTGGCTGGAGTCTATGGCTACACCTTC. This sequence encodes CASSPDPLAGVYGYTF. The V call is TRBV4-3, the J call TRBJ1-2; D call uncertain. Germline CDR1 and CDR2: LGHNA and YSLEER. The CDR3 runs to 16 residues. The ends were cut back, 4 bases at V and 4 bases at J, with 19 bases in the middle.

The chain uses TRBV19 and TRBJ1-2; TRBD1 matches at 8 bases. This CDR3 contains 12 residues. V lost 10 bases to trimming and J lost 3 bases; unmatched junction nucleotides: 4. Germline V lookup: CDR1 LNHDA, CDR2 SQIVND (reference sequence). CDR3 DNA: TGTGCCACCCAGACAGGGGACTATGGCTACACCTTC. Translation gives CATQTGDYGYTF.

V gene TRBV2 combines with J gene TRBJ2-1; TRBD2 might be the D (5 bases). Trimming took 4 bases from V and 8 from J, leaving 12 bases between them. The CDR3 loop spans 13 amino acids. The germline gives CDR1 SNHLY, CDR2 FYNNEI. The CDR3 region is CASSGTMGDEQFF. The CDR3 coding sequence is TGTGCCAGCAGTGGGACCATGGGAGATGAGCAGTTCTTC.

This clone appeared a few times. The genes are TRBV5-1 and TRBJ1-6; D may be TRBD1 (5 bases). CDR1 and CDR2 (germline): SGHRS, YFSETQ. The CDR3 is 15 residues long. Trimming took 2 bases from V and 4 from J, leaving 10 bases between them. DNA for the CDR3: TGCGCCAGCAGCTTTCGACAGACGTATAATTCACCCCTCCACTTT. It yields the protein CASSFRQTYNSPLHF.

The V call is TRBV9, the J call TRBJ2-1; 7 bases are a match to TRBD1. V shed 3 bases, J shed 9 bases, and the junction held 0 bases outside the gene matches. The CDR3 loop spans 11 amino acids. Per the germline V gene, CDR1 is SGDLS and CDR2 is YYNGEE. Here the CDR3 DNA reads TGTGCCAGCAGCGCAGGGGGTGAGCAGTTCTTC. The encoded protein is CASSAGGEQFF.

V usage is TRBV5-6 and J usage is TRBJ1-2; no clear D gene. V lost 3 bases and J lost 8, with 20 bases in between. Germline V gives CDR1 SGHDT, CDR2 YYEEEE. This CDR3 comprises 15 residues. CDR3: CASSSVNWVIGGYTF. The DNA of the CDR3 is TGTGCCAGCAGCTCGGTGAACTGGGTGATTGGAGGCTACACCTTC.

V is TRBV5-6 and J is TRBJ1-5, with 8 bases that match TRBD1. Germline trimming cut 1 base from V and 2 bases from J; bases unmatched to any gene: 2. Germline loops: CDR1 SGHDT, CDR2 YYEEEE. This CDR3 has 15 residues. The CDR3 nucleotides are TGTGCCAGCAGCTTGACGGACAGGGGCAATCAGCCCCAGCATTTT. Residues: CASSLTDRGNQPQHF.

J is TRBJ1-5 and V is TRBV7-4; D uncertain. The CDR3 has 15 amino acids. Germline V gene sequence: CDR1 SGHVT, CDR2 SQSDAQ. V was trimmed by 5 bases and J by 0 bases, leaving 11 bases between them. The CDR3 DNA sequence: TGTGCCAGCAGCACGGACTGTAATAGCAATCAGCCCCAGCATTTT. Translated, it gives CASSTDCNSNQPQHF.

The chain links TRBV4-1 to TRBJ2-1; unclear D gene. Germline CDR1 MGHRA, CDR2 YSYEKL. Trimming cost V 6 bases and J 6 bases, with 12 bases left between them. This CDR3 is built from 13 residues. Written as DNA, the CDR3 is TGCGCCAGCAGGCCAGCAGGTTTCAATGAGCAGTTCTTC. This gives the protein CASRPAGFNEQFF.

The genes are TRBV19 and TRBJ1-1; maybe TRBD1 (6 bases). Looked up from germline, CDR1 is LNHDA and CDR2 is SQIVND (reference sequence). Trimming shortened V by 3 bases and J by 7 bases, and 15 bases separated the two germline ends. This CDR3 comprises 14 residues. Written as DNA, the CDR3 is TGTGCCAGTAGTATTCAGGGGACGGGTCGTGAAGCTTTCTTT. It codes for CASSIQGTGREAFF.

The genes are TRBV9 and TRBJ1-2; 7 nucleotides match TRBD1. Germline V lookup: CDR1 SGDLS, CDR2 YYNGEE. Germline trimming cut 4 bases from V and 4 bases from J; bases unmatched to any gene: 10. CDR3 length equals 15 residues. CDR3 sequence: CASSPRQGGTYGYTF. The CDR3 region has the DNA TGTGCCAGCAGCCCTCGACAGGGAGGGACCTATGGCTACACCTTC.

This chain joins TRBV27 and TRBJ1-2; 8 bases line up with TRBD1. With V trimmed by 4 bases and J by 6 bases, 10 bases remained unmatched. The CDR3 consists of 15 residues. The germline gives CDR1 MNHEY, CDR2 SMNVEV (reference sequence). The CDR3: CASSWGIETGDGYTF. The DNA of the CDR3 is TGTGCCAGCAGTTGGGGAATTGAGACAGGGGATGGCTACACCTTC.